The 23 T cell receptor beta chains below come from one sample, sequenced in a study of a mutant IDH1 vaccine in newly diagnosed glioma. Their target antigens are unknown. Libraries were prepared by immunoSEQ multiplex PCR; TCRdb keeps only in-frame clonotypes and omits some of them. The sample shows about 60,000 clones, 83% of them seen only once. Time point here: week 47, end of study. Topical imiquimod was applied with each vaccine dose, which held 300 ug of mutant IDH1 20-mer peptide. The sequenced sample was PBMCs, obtained from a glioma patient whose treatment included an IDH1 peptide vaccine. All receptors come from a woman aged 45-59 years with glioma.

This chain joins TRBV10-1 and TRBJ2-7; D is unresolved. CDR1 is WNHNN and CDR2 is SYGVQD in the germline V gene (reference sequence). CDR3 size: 14 residues. V was clipped by 4 bases and J by 1 base, with 11 bases between them. CDR3 protein: CASSVQANSYEQYF. CDR3 in DNA: TGCGCCAGCAGTGTGCAGGCTAATTCCTACGAGCAGTACTTC.

This clone was observed once. The rearrangement joins TRBV19 to TRBJ2-2, with a possible D match to TRBD1 (5 bases). This CDR3 is built from 16 residues. V was pared by 2 bases and J by 1 base, with 11 bases between. Germline CDR1 LNHDA, CDR2 SQIVND (reference sequence). This CDR3 is CASSIKKDKNTGELFF. CDR3 nucleotides: TGTGCCAGTAGTATAAAAAAGGACAAGAACACCGGGGAGCTGTTTTTT.

V gene TRBV2 combines with J gene TRBJ1-6, with D perhaps matching TRBD1 (6 bases). This CDR3 has 17 residues. V was cut by 4 bases and J by 7 bases, with 20 bases left in between. Germline values: CDR1 SNHLY, CDR2 FYNNEI. CDR3 sequence (DNA): TGTGCCAGCAGTGGATTGGGACGTGGGGGCCAAAATTCACCCCTCCACTTT. Translating it yields CASSGLGRGGQNSPLHF.

The chain employs TRBV5-6 and TRBJ2-3; D perhaps matches TRBD2 (6 bases). Trimming pared 1 base from V and 6 bases from J, leaving 18 bases between. CDR3 length: 16 residues. CDR1 is SGHDT and CDR2 is YYEEEE in the germline V gene. CDR3 in amino acids: CASSLRSGAVWDTQYF. For the CDR3, the DNA is TGTGCCAGCAGCTTGCGTTCGGGAGCCGTATGGGATACGCAGTATTTT.

This clone showed up just a few times. The gene calls are TRBV4-1 and TRBJ2-5; weak D call: TRBD1 (5 bases). Looked up from germline, CDR1 is MGHRA and CDR2 is YSYEKL. V dropped 4 bases and J dropped 0 bases, with 12 bases sitting between them. The CDR3 covers 15 residues. The CDR3 DNA follows: TGCGCCAGCAGCCCCCCCGGCAGGGACCAAGAGACCCAGTACTTC. This codes for CASSPPGRDQETQYF.

Here the CDR3 reads CASSIALGAGGYTF. CDR3 bases: TGTGCCAGTAGTATTGCGCTAGGTGCAGGTGGCTACACCTTC. The rearrangement uses TRBV19 and TRBJ1-2; D ambiguous. Trimming shortened V by 3 bases and J by 7 bases, and 15 bases separated the two germline ends. The CDR3 is 14 residues long. Per the germline V gene, CDR1 is LNHDA and CDR2 is SQIVND (reference sequence).

The chain uses TRBV7-2 and TRBJ2-7; D may be TRBD2 (6 bases). Trimming stripped 5 bases from V and 5 bases from J, with 13 bases between. This CDR3 contains 13 residues. Germline values: CDR1 SGHTA, CDR2 FQGNSA. The CDR3 sequence is CASSLPGVHEQYF. The CDR3 DNA reads TGTGCCAGCAGCCTCCCGGGAGTGCACGAGCAGTACTTC.

This chain links TRBV5-1 with TRBJ2-7; TRBD1 might be the D (6 bases). Germline V gene lookup returns CDR1 SGHRS and CDR2 YFSETQ. V lost 4 bases and J 1 base, leaving 12 bases between the germline ends. The length of the CDR3 is 14 residues. The CDR3 nucleotides read TGCGCCAGCAGCGTGGACAGAGATTCCTACGAGCAGTACTTC. This encodes CASSVDRDSYEQYF.

The chain carries TRBV29-1 and TRBJ1-2; D call uncertain. CDR3 length: 11 amino acids. CDR1 is SQVTM, CDR2 ANQGSEA, per germline. The CDR3 reads CTAGTDYGYTF. For the CDR3, the DNA is TGCACCGCAGGAACTGACTATGGCTACACCTTC. The complete variable domain, with remaining parts taken from reference TRBV29-1 and TRBJ1-2, reads SAVISQKPSRDICQRGTSLTIQCQVDSQVTMMFWYRQQPGQSLTLIATANQGSEATYESGFVIDKFPISRPNLTFSTLTVSNMSPEDSSIYLCTAGTDYGYTFGSGTRLTVV.

This chain uses TRBV7-8 with TRBJ1-1; no firm D call. The length of the CDR3 is 13 residues. The germline V and J ends were trimmed by 2 bases and 1 base, with 5 bases remaining between them. In germline, CDR1 is SGHVS, CDR2 FQNEAQ. The CDR3 is CASSLIQNTEAFF. The DNA for the CDR3 is TGTGCCAGCAGCTTAATTCAGAACACTGAAGCTTTCTTT.

The rearrangement links TRBV7-6 to TRBJ1-4; 8 bases match TRBD1. This CDR3 has 17 residues. The ends lost 0 bases at V and 8 bases at J; junction bases unmatched: 11. Germline lookup yields CDR1 SGHVS and CDR2 FNYEAQ. The CDR3 sequence: CASSLAESGTGLEKLFF. DNA of the CDR3: TGTGCCAGCAGCTTAGCCGAAAGTGGGACAGGACTCGAAAAACTGTTTTTT.

The genes are TRBV10-1 and TRBJ2-1, with a possible D match to TRBD2 (5 bases). The CDR3 covers 16 residues. CDR1 is WNHNN, CDR2 SYGVQD, per germline (reference sequence). Between the trimmed V and J ends, which lost 2 bases and 1 base, there was a span of 12 bases. The CDR3 nucleotides read TGCGCCAGCAGTGAGACCTCGCAGCGGTCCTACAATGAGCAGTTCTTC. This sequence encodes CASSETSQRSYNEQFF.

The V call is TRBV7-2, the J call TRBJ2-7; 11 nucleotides line up with TRBD2. The V and J ends lost 5 bases and 4 bases, in that order; junction bases with no gene match: 7. Germline V gene data show CDR1 as SGHTA and CDR2 as FQGNSA. The CDR3 covers 15 residues. For the CDR3, the DNA is TGTGCCAGCAGCCCCGGGACTAGCGGACCGTACGAGCAGTACTTC. It encodes CASSPGTSGPYEQYF.

This clone was detected once. One end of the junction fails to match germline, which may point to a read error. The V gene is TRBV6-4, the J gene TRBJ1-2; the D is unclear. The CDR3 loop spans 10 amino acids. Germline V CDR1 and CDR2: MRHNA, SNTAGT. CDR3 sequence (DNA): TGTGCCAGCAGTGACTTTGGGCTAAACTTC. It is translated as CASSDFGLNF.

The V call is TRBV9, the J call TRBJ2-2; D is uncertain. The ends were cut back, 5 bases at V and 7 bases at J, with 6 bases in the middle. The germline CDR1 and CDR2 sequences are SGDLS and YYNGEE. The CDR3 runs to 11 residues. Here the CDR3 reads CASSGDGELFF. In DNA form, the CDR3 reads TGTGCCAGCAGTGGTGACGGGGAGCTGTTTTTT.

V usage is TRBV6-1 and J usage is TRBJ1-1; D is undetermined. V lost 0 bases and J 6 bases, leaving 17 bases between the germline ends. The CDR3 loop spans 16 amino acids. CDR1 and CDR2 (germline): MNHNS, SASEGT. The CDR3 DNA is TGTGCCAGCAGTGAAGCGCTTCTGGGCGGGGAGCCTGAAGCTTTCTTT. It codes for CASSEALLGGEPEAFF.

The chain combines TRBV6-5 with TRBJ1-1; no firm D call. Germline assignment: CDR1 MNHEY and CDR2 SVGAGI. The CDR3 has 15 residues. Between the trimmed V and J ends, which lost 2 bases and 0 bases, there was a span of 10 bases. The chain's CDR3 is CASSYTQAMNTEAFF. CDR3 nucleotide sequence: TGTGCCAGCAGTTACACCCAAGCCATGAACACTGAAGCTTTCTTT.

This clone occurred once. The chain employs TRBV7-3 and TRBJ2-5; D is undetermined. This CDR3 has 14 residues. V was trimmed by 5 bases and J by 5 bases, leaving 15 bases between them. Germline CDR1 SGHTA, CDR2 FQGTGA. The CDR3: CASSTPGGRETQYF. The DNA of the CDR3 is TGTGCCAGCAGCACCCCAGGTGGTCGGGAGACCCAGTACTTC.

This sequence joins TRBV18 and TRBJ1-3; unclear D gene. CDR3 length: 12 amino acids. Trimming stripped 6 bases from V and 9 bases from J, with 12 bases between. From germline, CDR1 is KGHSH and CDR2 LQKENI. In DNA, the CDR3 is TGTGCCAGCTCTAAAGAGGACTCCACCATATATTTT. This translates into CASSKEDSTIYF.

The rearrangement joins TRBV20-1 to TRBJ1-1, with D uncertain. Trimming took off 5 bases at V and 6 bases at J, with 7 bases between the two ends. This CDR3 spans 10 amino acids. Looked up from germline, CDR1 is DFQATT and CDR2 is SNEGSKA (reference sequence). CDR3 sequence: CSAPEAEAFF. DNA for the CDR3: TGCAGTGCTCCGGAGGCTGAAGCTTTCTTT.

This clone was recorded a few times. The chain has TRBV5-1 and TRBJ2-7, with D uncertain. The V end was cut by 1 base, the J end by 6 bases, with 5 bases between. Germline V gene sequence: CDR1 SGHRS, CDR2 YFSETQ. This CDR3 is built from 11 residues. CDR3 loop: CASSLWSEQYF. The DNA for the CDR3 is TGCGCCAGCAGCTTGTGGAGCGAGCAGTACTTC.

The chain carries TRBV6-1 and TRBJ1-6; possible D gene TRBD1, 5 bases. The germline V and J ends were trimmed by 2 bases and 5 bases, with 13 bases remaining between them. The CDR3 loop spans 16 amino acids. The V gene's germline CDR1 is MNHNS and CDR2 SASEGT. CDR3 in amino acids: CASSETRQIDNSPLHF. CDR3 DNA: TGTGCCAGCAGTGAAACCCGACAGATTGATAATTCACCCCTCCACTTT.

The V and J genes are TRBV6-5 and TRBJ2-1; D not resolved. CDR3 length: 14 amino acids. Germline V gene lookup returns CDR1 MNHEY and CDR2 SVGAGI. V lost 2 bases, J lost 6 bases, and 11 bases lay in between. The CDR3 protein is CASSYPLPGNEQFF. CDR3 nucleotides: TGTGCCAGCAGTTACCCCCTCCCTGGCAATGAGCAGTTCTTC.